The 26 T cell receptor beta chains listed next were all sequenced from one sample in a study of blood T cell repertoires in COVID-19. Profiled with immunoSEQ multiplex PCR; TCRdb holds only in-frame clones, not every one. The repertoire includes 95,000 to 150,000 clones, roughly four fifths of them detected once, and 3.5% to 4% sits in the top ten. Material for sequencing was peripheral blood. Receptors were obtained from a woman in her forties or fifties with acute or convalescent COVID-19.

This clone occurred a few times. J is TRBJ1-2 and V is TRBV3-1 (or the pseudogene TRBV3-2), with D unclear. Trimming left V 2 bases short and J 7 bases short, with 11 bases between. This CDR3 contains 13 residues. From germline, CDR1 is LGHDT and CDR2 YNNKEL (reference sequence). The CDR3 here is CASSQSGVSGYTF. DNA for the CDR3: TGTGCCAGCAGCCAATCGGGAGTCAGTGGCTACACCTTC.

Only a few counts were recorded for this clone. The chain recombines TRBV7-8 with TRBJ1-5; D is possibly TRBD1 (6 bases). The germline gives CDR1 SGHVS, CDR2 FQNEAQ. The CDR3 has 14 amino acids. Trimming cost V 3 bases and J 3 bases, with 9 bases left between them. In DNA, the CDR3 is TGTGCCAGCAGCTTTTCAGGGGCCAATCAGCCCCAGCATTTT. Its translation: CASSFSGANQPQHF.

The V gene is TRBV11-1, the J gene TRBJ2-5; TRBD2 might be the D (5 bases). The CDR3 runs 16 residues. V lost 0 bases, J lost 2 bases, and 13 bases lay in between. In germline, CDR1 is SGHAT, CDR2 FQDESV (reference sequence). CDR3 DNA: TGTGCCAGCAGCTTAGCACCGACGGGATTTCAAGAGACCCAGTACTTC. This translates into CASSLAPTGFQETQYF.

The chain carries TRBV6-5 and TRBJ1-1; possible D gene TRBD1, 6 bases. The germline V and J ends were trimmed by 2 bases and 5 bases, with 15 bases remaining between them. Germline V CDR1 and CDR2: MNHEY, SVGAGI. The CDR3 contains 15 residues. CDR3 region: CASSYSVQGRTEAFF. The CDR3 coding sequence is TGTGCCAGCAGTTACAGCGTACAGGGTCGGACTGAAGCTTTCTTT.

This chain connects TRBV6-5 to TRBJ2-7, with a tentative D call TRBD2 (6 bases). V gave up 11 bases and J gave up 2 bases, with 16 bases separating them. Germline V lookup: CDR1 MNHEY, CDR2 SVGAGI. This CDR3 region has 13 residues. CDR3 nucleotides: TGTGCCTTAAAAGGCGGGACTGCCTACGAGCAGTACTTC. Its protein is CALKGGTAYEQYF.

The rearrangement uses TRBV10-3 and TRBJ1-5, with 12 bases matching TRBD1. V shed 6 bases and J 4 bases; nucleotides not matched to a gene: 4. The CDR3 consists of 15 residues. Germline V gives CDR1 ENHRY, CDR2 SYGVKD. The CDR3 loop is CAIRPGQGANQPQHF. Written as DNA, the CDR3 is TGTGCCATCAGACCGGGACAGGGGGCAAATCAGCCCCAGCATTTT.

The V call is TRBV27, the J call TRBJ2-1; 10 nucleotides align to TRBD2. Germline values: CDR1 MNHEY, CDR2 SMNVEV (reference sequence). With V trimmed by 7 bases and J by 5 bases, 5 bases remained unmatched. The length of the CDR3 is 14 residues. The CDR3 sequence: CASTRTSGHNEQFF. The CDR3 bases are TGTGCCAGCACACGGACTAGCGGACACAATGAGCAGTTCTTC.

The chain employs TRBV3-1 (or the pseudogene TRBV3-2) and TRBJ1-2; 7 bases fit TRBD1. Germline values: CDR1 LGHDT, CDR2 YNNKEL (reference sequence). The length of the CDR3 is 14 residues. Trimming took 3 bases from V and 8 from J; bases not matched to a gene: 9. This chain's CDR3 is CASSHATTGQGYTF. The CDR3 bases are TGTGCCAGCAGCCACGCTACGACAGGGCAAGGCTACACCTTC.

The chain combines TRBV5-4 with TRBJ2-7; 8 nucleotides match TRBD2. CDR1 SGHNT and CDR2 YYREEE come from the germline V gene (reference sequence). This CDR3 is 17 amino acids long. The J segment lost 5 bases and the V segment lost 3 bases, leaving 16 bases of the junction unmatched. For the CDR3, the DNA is TGTGCCAGCAGCTCTACCCTAGCGAGCGGGAGAAAGCACGAGCAGTACTTC. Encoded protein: CASSSTLASGRKHEQYF.

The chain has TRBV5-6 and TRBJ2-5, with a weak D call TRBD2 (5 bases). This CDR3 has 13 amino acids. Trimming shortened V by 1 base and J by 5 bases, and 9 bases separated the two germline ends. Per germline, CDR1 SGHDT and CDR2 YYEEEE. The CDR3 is CASSLRTGETQYF. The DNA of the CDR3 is TGTGCCAGCAGCTTGCGGACGGGGGAGACCCAGTACTTC. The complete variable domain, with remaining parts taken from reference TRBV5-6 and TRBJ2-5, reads DAGVTQSPTHLIKTRGQQVTLRCSPKSGHDTVSWYQQALGQGPQFIFQYYEEEERQRGNFPDRFSGHQFPNYSSELNVNALLLGDSALYLCASSLRTGETQYFGPGTRLLVL.

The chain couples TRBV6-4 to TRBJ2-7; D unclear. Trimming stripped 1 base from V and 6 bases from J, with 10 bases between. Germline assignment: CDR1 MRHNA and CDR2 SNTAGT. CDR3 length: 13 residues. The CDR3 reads CASSDFFRVEQYF. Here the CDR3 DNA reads TGTGCCAGCAGTGACTTTTTCCGGGTCGAGCAGTACTTC.

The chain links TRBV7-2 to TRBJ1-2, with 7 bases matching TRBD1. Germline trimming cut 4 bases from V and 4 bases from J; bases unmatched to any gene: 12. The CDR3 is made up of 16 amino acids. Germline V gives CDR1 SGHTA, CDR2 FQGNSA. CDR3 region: CASSSRGQYAGYGYTF. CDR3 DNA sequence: TGTGCCAGCAGCTCCCGGGGACAGTACGCGGGCTATGGCTACACCTTC.

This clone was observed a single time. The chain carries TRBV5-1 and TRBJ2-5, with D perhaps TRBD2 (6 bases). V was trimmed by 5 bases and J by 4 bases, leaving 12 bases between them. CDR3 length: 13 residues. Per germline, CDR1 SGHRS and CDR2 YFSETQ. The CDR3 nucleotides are TGCGCCAGCAGTCACGGGAGTGGAGAGACCCAGTACTTC. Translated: CASSHGSGETQYF.

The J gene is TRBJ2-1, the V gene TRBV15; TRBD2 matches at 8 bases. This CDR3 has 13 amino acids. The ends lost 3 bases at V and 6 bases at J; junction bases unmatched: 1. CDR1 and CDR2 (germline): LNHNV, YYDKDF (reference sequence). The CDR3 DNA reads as TGTGCCACCAGCAGCGGACTAGCCAATGAGCAGTTCTTC. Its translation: CATSSGLANEQFF.

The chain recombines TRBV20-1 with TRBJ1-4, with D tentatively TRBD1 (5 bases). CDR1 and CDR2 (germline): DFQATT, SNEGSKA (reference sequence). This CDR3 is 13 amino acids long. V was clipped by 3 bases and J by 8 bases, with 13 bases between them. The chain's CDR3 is CSASIPGEEKLFF. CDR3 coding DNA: TGCAGTGCTAGTATTCCGGGGGAGGAAAAACTGTTTTTT.

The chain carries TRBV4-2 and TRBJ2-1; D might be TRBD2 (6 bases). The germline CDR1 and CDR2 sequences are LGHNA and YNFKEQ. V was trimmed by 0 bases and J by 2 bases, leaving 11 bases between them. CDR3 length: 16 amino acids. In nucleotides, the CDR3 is TGTGCCAGCAGCCAAGAGACCCCTAGCGCCTACAATGAGCAGTTCTTC. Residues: CASSQETPSAYNEQFF.

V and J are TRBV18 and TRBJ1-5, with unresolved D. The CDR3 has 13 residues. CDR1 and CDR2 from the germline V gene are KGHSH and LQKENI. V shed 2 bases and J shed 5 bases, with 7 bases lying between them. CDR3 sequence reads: CASSPSSDQPQHF. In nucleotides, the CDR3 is TGTGCCAGCTCACCATCCAGTGATCAGCCCCAGCATTTT.

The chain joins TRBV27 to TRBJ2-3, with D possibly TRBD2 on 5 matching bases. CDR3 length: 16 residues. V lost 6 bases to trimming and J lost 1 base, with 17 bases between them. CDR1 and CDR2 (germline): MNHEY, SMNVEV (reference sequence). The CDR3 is CASRPPGGGGTDTQYF. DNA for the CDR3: TGTGCCAGCAGACCCCCAGGTGGAGGTGGCACAGATACGCAGTATTTT.

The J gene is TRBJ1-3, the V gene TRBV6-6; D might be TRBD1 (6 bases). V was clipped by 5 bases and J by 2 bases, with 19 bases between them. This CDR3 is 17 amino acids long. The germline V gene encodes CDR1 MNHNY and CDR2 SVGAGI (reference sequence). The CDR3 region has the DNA TGTGCCAGCAGTCCTATCTTTACAGGGATCGCTGGAAACACCATATATTTT. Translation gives CASSPIFTGIAGNTIYF.

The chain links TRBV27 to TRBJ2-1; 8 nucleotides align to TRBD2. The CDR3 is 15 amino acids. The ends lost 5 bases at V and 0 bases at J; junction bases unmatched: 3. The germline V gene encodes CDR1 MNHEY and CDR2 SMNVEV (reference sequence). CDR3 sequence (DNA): TGTGCCAGCAGTCCGGGAGGGCGCTCCTACAATGAGCAGTTCTTC. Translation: CASSPGGRSYNEQFF.

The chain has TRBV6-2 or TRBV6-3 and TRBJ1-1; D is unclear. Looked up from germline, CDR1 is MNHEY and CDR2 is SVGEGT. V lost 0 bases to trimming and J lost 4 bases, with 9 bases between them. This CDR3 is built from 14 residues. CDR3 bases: TGTGCCAGCAGTTACTCGAAAGCGGGCACTGAAGCTTTCTTT. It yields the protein CASSYSKAGTEAFF.

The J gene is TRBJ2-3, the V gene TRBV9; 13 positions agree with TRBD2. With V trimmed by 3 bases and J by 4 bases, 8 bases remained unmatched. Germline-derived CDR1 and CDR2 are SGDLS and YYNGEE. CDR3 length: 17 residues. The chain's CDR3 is CASSARTSGSGADTQYF. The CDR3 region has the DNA TGTGCCAGCAGCGCCCGGACTAGCGGGAGTGGGGCAGATACGCAGTATTTT.

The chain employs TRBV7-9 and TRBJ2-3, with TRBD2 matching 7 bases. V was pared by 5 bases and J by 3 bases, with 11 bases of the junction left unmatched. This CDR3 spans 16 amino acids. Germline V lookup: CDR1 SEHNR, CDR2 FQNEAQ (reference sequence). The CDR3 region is CASSVLALKGTDTQYF. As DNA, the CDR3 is TGTGCCAGCAGCGTACTAGCGCTAAAGGGGACAGATACGCAGTATTTT.

As DNA, the CDR3 is TGTGCCTGGCGTAAGCCTGTAAGGACAGGGGGGTTTTCACCCCTCCACTTT. As protein: CAWRKPVRTGGFSPLHF. The chain couples TRBV30 to TRBJ1-6; 10 nucleotides align to TRBD1. This CDR3 contains 17 residues. Germline lookup yields CDR1 GTSNPN and CDR2 SVGIG (reference sequence). J was trimmed by 9 bases and V by 5 bases; bases with no gene match: 16. The variable domain in full, completed from reference TRBV30 and TRBJ1-6, reads SQTIHQWPATLVQPVGSPLSLECTVEGTSNPNLYWYRQAAGRGLQLLFYSVGIGQISSEVPQNLSASRPQDRQFILSSKKLLLSDSGFYLCAWRKPVRTGGFSPLHFGNGTRLTVT.

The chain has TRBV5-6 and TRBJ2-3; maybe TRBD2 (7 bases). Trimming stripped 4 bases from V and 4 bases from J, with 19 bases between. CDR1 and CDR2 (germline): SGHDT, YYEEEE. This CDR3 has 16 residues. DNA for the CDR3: TGTGCCAGCAGCCATCGAAGGGGGGGCTGGGCAGATACGCAGTATTTT. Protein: CASSHRRGGWADTQYF.

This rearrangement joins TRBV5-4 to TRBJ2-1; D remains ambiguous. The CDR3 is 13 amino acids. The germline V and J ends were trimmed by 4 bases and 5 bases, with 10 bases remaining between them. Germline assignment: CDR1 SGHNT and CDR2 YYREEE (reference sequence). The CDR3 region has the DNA TGTGCCAGCAGCCCAGCGAGGAACAATGAGCAGTTCTTC. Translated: CASSPARNNEQFF.